This T cell receptor beta chain was identified during a study of quantifying T cell responses using KT2 cells. Study background: cDNA was made from DNase-treated RNA using alpha and beta constant primers.

Each cDNA got a UMI-containing oligo ligated at its 3' end. The first PCR ran 3 to 5 cycles with an equimolar RC1.1 and RC1.2 beta primer mix. TCRdb re-called the UMI-ligation and nested PCR reads with MiXCR, one entry per CDR3 protein. The repertoire consists of around 50,000 distinct CDR3 sequences, with under 14% occurring once and the leading ten covering 10%. General study results and limits: KT2 clone alpha and beta sequence counts scaled linearly with input KT2 cell number.

Germline V gene lookup returns CDR1 LGHNA and CDR2 YNFKEQ. This CDR3 has 15 amino acids. Trimming removed 0 bases from V and 4 bases from J, with 12 bases in between. This clonotype was seen many times. Its antigen is unknown. The V and J genes are TRBV4-2 and TRBJ1-1, with D perhaps matching TRBD1 (6 bases). Material for sequencing was PBMCs spiked with cells of the T cell clone KT2. The receptor's source is a human donor. This CDR3 is CASSQELQGATEAFF. DNA of the CDR3: TGTGCCAGCAGCCAAGAGTTACAGGGTGCCACTGAAGCTTTCTTT.